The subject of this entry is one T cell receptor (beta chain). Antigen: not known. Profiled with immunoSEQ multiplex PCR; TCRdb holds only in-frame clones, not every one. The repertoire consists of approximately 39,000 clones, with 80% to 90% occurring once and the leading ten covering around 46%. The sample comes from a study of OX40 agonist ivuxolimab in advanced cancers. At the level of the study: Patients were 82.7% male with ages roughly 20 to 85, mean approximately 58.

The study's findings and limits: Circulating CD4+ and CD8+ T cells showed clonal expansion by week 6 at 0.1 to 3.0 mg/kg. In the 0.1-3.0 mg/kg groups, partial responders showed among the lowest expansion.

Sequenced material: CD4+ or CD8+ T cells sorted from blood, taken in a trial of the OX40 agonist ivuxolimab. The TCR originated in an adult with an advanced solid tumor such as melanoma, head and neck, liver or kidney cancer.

CDR3 coding DNA: TGTGCCAGCAGCTACAGGGCGCCTAGCACAGATACGCAGTATTTT. Protein product: CASSYRAPSTDTQYF. V gene TRBV7-2 combines with J gene TRBJ2-3; a weak D match, TRBD1 (6 bases). Germline V CDR1 and CDR2: SGHTA, FQGNSA. The CDR3 sequence is 15 residues long. V lost 4 bases and J lost 0, with 11 bases in between. The full variable domain, rest sourced from reference TRBV7-2 and TRBJ2-3, is GAGVSQSPSNKVTEKGKDVELRCDPISGHTALYWYRQSLGQGLEFLIYFQGNSAPDKSGLPSDRFSAERTGGSVSTLTIQRTQQEDSAVYLCASSYRAPSTDTQYFGPGTRLTVL.